The subject of this entry is one T cell receptor (beta chain). Antigen specificity is unknown. Its ends do not fully match the called genes, so a read error is possible. This sample is part of a study of tumor-infiltrating lymphocytes in primary liver carcinoma. Study as a whole: Between about 4 and 11 cm across, the tumors were all of stage T1-T3 N0M0.

In addition to blood RNA drawn from unsorted whole blood, germline DNA was extracted. Collected before surgery were roughly 3.9 milliliters of peripheral blood. TCR beta cDNA was prepared out of roughly 0.5 ug total RNA by means of a constant-region primer. Three nested multiplex PCR rounds, a slightly modified ARM-PCR method, built the TCR beta libraries. Two initial PCR rounds of approximately 10 cycles each paired TRBV1-TRBV30 forward primers with a C-beta reverse primer. One entry per CDR3 protein results from TCRdb running MiXCR on the multiplex PCR reads. The table records around 210,000 distinct CDR3 sequences, around 60% of them present only once. CDR3 length equals 15 residues. The germline CDR1 and CDR2 sequences are KGHSH and LQKENI. Study-wide results and limits: Tumor region pairs showed greater overlap than either tumor-adjacent or tumor-blood pairs did.

This TCR came from a woman aged 55 to 70 with primary liver carcinoma and hepatitis B virus infection. The rearrangement links TRBV18 to TRBJ2-2, with a weak D call TRBD2 (5 bases). Sequenced: peripheral blood. The CDR3 sequence: CASSPSDDGTGELLF. Here the CDR3 DNA reads TGTGCCAGCTCACCTAGTGACGACGGTACCGGGGAGCTGCTTTTT.